This T cell receptor (beta chain) was retrieved from a study of regulatory T cells in long-lasting Graves disease. General study results and limits: Relative to new patients (roughly 970), persistent patients exhibited greater sharing of public clonotypes (about 2,700).

This clonotype was recorded at least ten times. Its target is not known. Documented time point: newly diagnosed GD, antithyroid drugs for less than 3 months. PBMC-derived RNA was used for the TCR library. Trimming shortened V by 4 bases and J by 5 bases, and 12 bases separated the two germline ends. The CDR3 is made up of 13 amino acids. The V gene's germline CDR1 is SNHLY and CDR2 FYNNEI. Building of the TCR beta libraries involved iRepertoire HTBI primers and Arm-PCR of CDR3 regions. TCRdb itself ran the multiplex PCR reads through MiXCR, one entry per CDR3 protein. The sample includes 450,000 to 650,000 distinct CDR3 sequences, roughly 16% of them seen just once. The data also belong to a second study, concerning T cells in Graves' hyperthyroidism and ophthalmopathy. That source reports: HTBI primers were used for first-round RT-PCR of the TCR CDR3. Model-based prediction identified ophthalmopathy a median roughly 5.9 months prior to its onset.

The V gene is TRBV2, the J gene TRBJ2-7; D gene ambiguous. Material: peripheral blood mononuclear cells (PBMCs), obtained at new diagnosis, from a patient treated with antithyroid drugs. This TCR came from a woman aged 35-65 years with Graves disease. Written as DNA, the CDR3 is TGTGCCAGCAGTGGGTATGGGAAGGACGAGCAGTACTTC. This translates into CASSGYGKDEQYF.